The 23 T cell receptor beta chains in this list originate from one sample, sequenced in a study of T-cell memory formation after mild COVID-19. TCRdb reprocessed the 5' RACE reads via MiXCR and lists one record per CDR3 protein. Of around 250,000 distinct CDR3 sequences detected, about a sixth appear once; the ten largest clones hold roughly 21%. Specimen: PBMCs or a T cell subset sorted from them (not recorded which). The source is a man aged 18 to 30 who had mild COVID-19 (a few samples of this study predate the infection). Cell type and time point are not known.

This clonotype has ten or more counts. This chain connects TRBV6-2 or TRBV6-3 to TRBJ2-4, with TRBD2 as a possible D gene (6 bases). CDR3 length: 12 residues. Trimming pared 6 bases from V and 10 bases from J, leaving 13 bases between. Germline V gene lookup returns CDR1 MNHEY and CDR2 SVGEGT. As DNA, the CDR3 is TGTGCCAGCAGCGCGGGACCGAATATTCAGTACTTC. It codes for CASSAGPNIQYF.

The chain has TRBV6-5 and TRBJ2-2; D possibly uses TRBD1 or TRBD2 (5 bases each). Germline V gene data show CDR1 as MNHEY and CDR2 as SVGAGI. The V end lost 2 bases, the J end lost 3 bases, and 16 bases lay between the germline ends. The CDR3 length is 17 residues. The CDR3 spells CASSYGYGGLDTGELFF. In DNA, the CDR3 is TGTGCCAGCAGTTACGGGTATGGGGGTCTGGACACCGGGGAGCTGTTTTTT.

The V and J genes are TRBV29-1 and TRBJ2-3; 8 nucleotides line up with TRBD2. This CDR3 has 12 amino acids. The germline V gene encodes CDR1 SQVTM and CDR2 ANQGSEA. J was trimmed by 5 bases and V by 8 bases; bases with no gene match: 6. CDR3 nucleotide sequence: TGCAGCTTCGGGGGGGCCAGAGATACGCAGTATTTT. Residues: CSFGGARDTQYF.

The gene calls are TRBV27 and TRBJ2-1; 11 bases align to TRBD1. Germline lookup yields CDR1 MNHEY and CDR2 SMNVEV (reference sequence). Trimming removed 2 bases from V and 8 bases from J; junction bases left unmatched: 5. This CDR3 has 15 residues. The CDR3 nucleotides are TGTGCCAGCAGTTTAATCGGACAGGGGGCGTATGAGCAGTTCTTC. This codes for CASSLIGQGAYEQFF.

V and J are TRBV7-2 and TRBJ2-7; D remains ambiguous. CDR1 SGHTA and CDR2 FQGNSA come from the germline V gene. Trimming removed 5 bases at V and 0 bases at J, with 17 bases between. The CDR3 loop spans 16 amino acids. Here the CDR3 DNA reads TGTGCCAGCAGCCGTGACCGATCGAAGGTCTCCTACGAGCAGTACTTC. As protein: CASSRDRSKVSYEQYF.

This clonotype was seen a handful of times. The rearrangement links TRBV10-3 to TRBJ2-7, with D unresolved. Germline V gene data show CDR1 as ENHRY and CDR2 as SYGVKD. The germline V and J ends were trimmed by 0 bases and 6 bases, with 12 bases remaining between them. The CDR3 has 14 amino acids. CDR3 sequence reads: CAISESVTAGEQYF. As DNA, the CDR3 is TGTGCCATCAGTGAGTCGGTGACGGCAGGCGAGCAGTACTTC.

The V gene is TRBV12-3 or TRBV12-4, the J gene TRBJ2-5; D is undetermined. The CDR3 consists of 12 residues. V was clipped by 8 bases and J by 3 bases, with 10 bases between them. The CDR3 region is CASGISEETQYF. CDR3 DNA: TGTGCCAGCGGGATATCGGAAGAGACCCAGTACTTC.

CDR3 loop: CASSLVGRGDIQYF. The CDR3 DNA follows: TGTGCCAGCAGCTTAGTGGGCAGGGGGGACATTCAGTACTTC. This chain connects TRBV7-2 to TRBJ2-4; D is perhaps TRBD1 (7 bases). The germline gives CDR1 SGHTA, CDR2 FQGNSA. The CDR3 runs to 14 residues. The V gene lost 1 base and the J gene lost 8 bases, with 12 bases spanning the gap.

This rearrangement joins TRBV29-1 to TRBJ2-1; the match to TRBD2 covers 8 bases. The germline V gene has CDR1 SQVTM and CDR2 ANQGSEA. The trim removed 7 bases at V and 3 bases at J, leaving 8 bases unmatched. This CDR3 region has 14 residues. CDR3 sequence reads: CSALRGGHYNEQFF. Written as DNA, the CDR3 is TGCAGCGCATTACGCGGGGGGCACTACAATGAGCAGTTCTTC.

The CDR3 sequence is CASSLGQGTRHYEQYF. The CDR3 bases are TGTGCCAGCAGCTTAGGACAGGGGACGAGACACTACGAGCAGTACTTC. The chain employs TRBV7-2 and TRBJ2-7; 8 bases agree with TRBD1. V shed 1 base, J shed 3 bases, and the junction held 8 bases outside the gene matches. CDR3 length: 16 amino acids. In germline, CDR1 is SGHTA, CDR2 FQGNSA.

The gene calls are TRBV6-2 or TRBV6-3 and TRBJ1-2; D remains unclear. CDR1 is MNHEY and CDR2 is SVGEGT in the germline V gene. The CDR3 is 12 residues long. The V and J ends lost 6 bases and 9 bases respectively, with 14 bases between them. CDR3 protein: CASSPDSRSYTF. In DNA, the CDR3 is TGTGCCAGCAGCCCCGATTCGAGGAGCTACACCTTC.

V usage is TRBV12-3 or TRBV12-4 and J usage is TRBJ1-1, with a weak D call TRBD1 (5 bases). CDR3 length: 14 amino acids. V lost 7 bases, J lost 4 bases, and 16 bases lay in between. DNA for the CDR3: TGTGCCAGCACGACCCCTCCAGGGACCACTGAAGCTTTCTTT. As protein: CASTTPPGTTEAFF.

This clonotype was counted only a few times. V gene TRBV7-3 combines with J gene TRBJ2-2, with TRBD2 as a possible D gene (6 bases). The length of the CDR3 is 14 residues. Germline CDR1 is SGHTA and CDR2 is FQGTGA. Trimming left V 4 bases short and J 1 base short, with 7 bases between. CDR3 region: CASSSGLNTGELFF. The DNA of the CDR3 is TGTGCCAGCAGCTCGGGACTGAACACCGGGGAGCTGTTTTTT.

Ten or more counts support this clonotype. This rearrangement joins TRBV5-1 to TRBJ2-3, with TRBD1 identical over 8 bases. The CDR3 is 15 residues long. From germline, CDR1 is SGHRS and CDR2 YFSETQ. With 5 bases clipped from V and 4 bases from J, the junction kept 9 bases outside the gene matches. The CDR3 sequence is CASSLGGQGPDTQYF. In nucleotides, the CDR3 is TGCGCCAGCAGTTTAGGCGGACAGGGCCCAGATACGCAGTATTTT.

This chain links TRBV7-2 with TRBJ2-7; weak D call: TRBD1 (5 bases). V lost 2 bases, J lost 0 bases, and 20 bases lay in between. This CDR3 region has 18 residues. CDR1 SGHTA and CDR2 FQGNSA come from the germline V gene. The CDR3, as DNA: TGTGCCAGCAGCTTAAGTGTTGGGGTGACAGTCAGCTCCTACGAGCAGTACTTC. It yields the protein CASSLSVGVTVSSYEQYF.

The CDR3 DNA follows: TGCAGCGTCGCTAAGCGGGGCTACTACCCAGAGACCCAGTACTTC. Translation gives CSVAKRGYYPETQYF. The chain recombines TRBV29-1 with TRBJ2-5; 7 bases are a match to TRBD2. The CDR3 has 15 residues. The V gene end was trimmed by 6 bases and the J gene end by 4 bases; junction bases not matched to a gene: 14. The V gene's germline CDR1 is SQVTM and CDR2 ANQGSEA.

The rearrangement uses TRBV12-3 or TRBV12-4 and TRBJ1-2, with 9 bases lining up with TRBD1. The CDR3 consists of 14 residues. V shed 5 bases and J 7 bases; nucleotides not matched to a gene: 8. Here the CDR3 reads CASSDSPGQGGYTF. Written as DNA, the CDR3 is TGTGCCAGCAGTGATAGTCCGGGACAGGGTGGCTACACCTTC.

The V and J genes are TRBV9 and TRBJ2-5; 11 bases fit TRBD2. The CDR3 is made up of 16 amino acids. The junction had 8 bases not matched to a gene; V was cut back by 0 bases and J by 7 bases. Germline lookup yields CDR1 SGDLS and CDR2 YYNGEE. CDR3 bases: TGTGCCAGCAGCGTAGGGGGTAGCGGGGGGGCCCGGACCCAGTACTTC. Its protein is CASSVGGSGGARTQYF.

The chain is built from TRBV7-3 and TRBJ2-7; D may be TRBD2 (5 bases). Trimming pared 2 bases from V and 6 bases from J, leaving 11 bases between. The CDR3 contains 13 residues. CDR1 and CDR2 from the germline V gene are SGHTA and FQGTGA. The chain's CDR3 is CASSLRGLGEQYF. CDR3 nucleotide sequence: TGTGCCAGCAGCTTACGAGGGTTAGGCGAGCAGTACTTC.

This chain links TRBV12-3 or TRBV12-4 with TRBJ1-1, with 7 bases that match TRBD1. The CDR3 is 14 residues long. Germline trimming cut 6 bases from V and 5 bases from J; bases unmatched to any gene: 9. CDR3 loop: CASSPTGEGTEAFF. In DNA form, the CDR3 reads TGTGCCAGCAGCCCCACAGGGGAGGGGACTGAAGCTTTCTTT.

In its sample, this clonotype was seen a few times. The chain uses TRBV5-1 and TRBJ2-5; TRBD1 might be the D (6 bases). V was shortened by 0 bases and J by 5 bases, with 20 bases between the two germline ends. This CDR3 has 17 residues. CDR1 is SGHRS, CDR2 YFSETQ, per germline. The CDR3 protein is CASSLARDKRTLETQYF. CDR3 DNA: TGCGCCAGCAGCTTGGCAAGGGACAAACGGACATTGGAGACCCAGTACTTC.

The chain couples TRBV5-1 to TRBJ2-2, with 8 bases aligning to TRBD2. The germline gives CDR1 SGHRS, CDR2 YFSETQ. The trim removed 3 bases at V and 1 base at J, leaving 5 bases unmatched. The CDR3 runs 16 residues. CDR3 region: CASSSQSGGNTGELFF. Here the CDR3 DNA reads TGCGCCAGCAGCTCCCAAAGCGGGGGGAACACCGGGGAGCTGTTTTTT.

This clonotype was observed a few times. V gene TRBV7-2 combines with J gene TRBJ2-3; the match to TRBD1 covers 8 bases. The germline CDR1 and CDR2 sequences are SGHTA and FQGNSA. Trimming cost V 4 bases and J 2 bases; bases outside gene matches: 5. The CDR3 is 15 amino acids. The CDR3 DNA is TGTGCCAGCAGCTCAGGACAGGGAATCACAGATACGCAGTATTTT. It codes for CASSSGQGITDTQYF.